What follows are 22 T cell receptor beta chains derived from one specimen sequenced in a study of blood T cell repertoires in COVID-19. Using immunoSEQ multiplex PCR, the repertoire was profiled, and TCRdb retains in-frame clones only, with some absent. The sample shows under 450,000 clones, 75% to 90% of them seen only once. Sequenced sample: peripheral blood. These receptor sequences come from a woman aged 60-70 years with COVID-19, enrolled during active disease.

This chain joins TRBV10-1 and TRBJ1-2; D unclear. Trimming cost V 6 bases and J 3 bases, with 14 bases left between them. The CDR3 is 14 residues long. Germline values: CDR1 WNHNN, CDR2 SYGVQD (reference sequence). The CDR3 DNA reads TGCGCCAGCAGGGACTTGAGGGTCGACTATGGCTACACCTTC. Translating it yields CASRDLRVDYGYTF.

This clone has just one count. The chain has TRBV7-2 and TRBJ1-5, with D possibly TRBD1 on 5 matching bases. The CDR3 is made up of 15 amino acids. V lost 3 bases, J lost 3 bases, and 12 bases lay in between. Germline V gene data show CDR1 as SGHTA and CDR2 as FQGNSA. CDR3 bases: TGTGCCAGCAGCTTTTCGTCAGGGAACAATCAGCCCCAGCATTTT. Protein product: CASSFSSGNNQPQHF.

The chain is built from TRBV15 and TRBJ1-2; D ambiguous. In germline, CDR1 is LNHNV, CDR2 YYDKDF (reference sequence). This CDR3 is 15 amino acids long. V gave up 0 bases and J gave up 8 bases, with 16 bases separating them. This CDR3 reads CATSRDSVRSWGYTF. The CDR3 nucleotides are TGTGCCACCAGCAGAGATTCGGTGCGTTCTTGGGGCTACACCTTC.

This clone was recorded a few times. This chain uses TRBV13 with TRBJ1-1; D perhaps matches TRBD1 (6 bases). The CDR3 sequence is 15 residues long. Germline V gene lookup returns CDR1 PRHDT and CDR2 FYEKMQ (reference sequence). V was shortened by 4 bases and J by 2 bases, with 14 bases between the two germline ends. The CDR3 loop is CASSSVSQGNTEAFF. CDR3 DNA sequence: TGTGCCAGCAGCTCCGTATCACAGGGAAACACTGAAGCTTTCTTT.

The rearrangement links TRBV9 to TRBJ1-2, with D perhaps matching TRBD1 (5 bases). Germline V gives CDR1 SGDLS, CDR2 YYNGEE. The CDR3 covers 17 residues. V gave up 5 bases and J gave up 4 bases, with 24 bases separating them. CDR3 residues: CASSPGDSRAIAYGYTF. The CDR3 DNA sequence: TGTGCCAGCAGTCCCGGCGATTCCAGGGCAATAGCCTATGGCTACACCTTC.

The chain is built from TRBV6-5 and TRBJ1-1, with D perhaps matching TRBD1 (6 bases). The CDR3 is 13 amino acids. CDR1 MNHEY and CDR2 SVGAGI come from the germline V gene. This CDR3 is CVSIGGQYTEAFF. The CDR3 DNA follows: TGTGTCTCAATCGGGGGGCAGTACACTGAAGCTTTCTTT.

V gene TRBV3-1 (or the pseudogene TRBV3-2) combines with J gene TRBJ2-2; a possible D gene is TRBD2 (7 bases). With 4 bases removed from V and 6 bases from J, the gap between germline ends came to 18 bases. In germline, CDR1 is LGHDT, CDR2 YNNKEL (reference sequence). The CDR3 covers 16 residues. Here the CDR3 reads CASSPSRGGSSGELFF. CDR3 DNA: TGTGCCAGCAGCCCCTCGCGCGGGGGCTCTTCCGGGGAGCTGTTTTTT.

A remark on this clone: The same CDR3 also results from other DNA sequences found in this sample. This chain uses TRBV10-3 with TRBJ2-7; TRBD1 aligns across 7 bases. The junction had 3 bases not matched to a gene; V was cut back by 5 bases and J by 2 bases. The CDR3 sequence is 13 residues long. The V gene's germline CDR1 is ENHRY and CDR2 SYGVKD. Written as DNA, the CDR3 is TGTGCCATCAGTCGACAGGGTGCCTACGAGCAGTACTTC. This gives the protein CAISRQGAYEQYF.

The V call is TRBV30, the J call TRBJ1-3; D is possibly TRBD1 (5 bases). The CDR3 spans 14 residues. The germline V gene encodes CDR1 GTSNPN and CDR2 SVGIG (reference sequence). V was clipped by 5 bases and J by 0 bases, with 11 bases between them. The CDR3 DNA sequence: TGTGCCTGGGGCCGGGGGTTCTCTGGAAACACCATATATTTT. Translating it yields CAWGRGFSGNTIYF.

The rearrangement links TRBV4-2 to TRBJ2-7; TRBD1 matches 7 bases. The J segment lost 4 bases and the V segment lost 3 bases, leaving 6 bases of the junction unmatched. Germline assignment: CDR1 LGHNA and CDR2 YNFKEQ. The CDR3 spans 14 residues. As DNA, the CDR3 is TGTGCCAGCAGCCAGCCCGGGACAGTGTACGAGCAGTACTTC. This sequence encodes CASSQPGTVYEQYF.

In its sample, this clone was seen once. The CDR3 DNA reads as TGTGCCAGGCCGGTACAGGGGTCTTCCTACGAGCAGTACTTC. Residues: CARPVQGSSYEQYF. This chain uses TRBV6-4 with TRBJ2-7; 7 nucleotides line up with TRBD1. The V gene's germline CDR1 is MRHNA and CDR2 SNTAGT. The V gene end was trimmed by 9 bases and the J gene end by 1 base; junction bases not matched to a gene: 9. CDR3 size: 14 residues.

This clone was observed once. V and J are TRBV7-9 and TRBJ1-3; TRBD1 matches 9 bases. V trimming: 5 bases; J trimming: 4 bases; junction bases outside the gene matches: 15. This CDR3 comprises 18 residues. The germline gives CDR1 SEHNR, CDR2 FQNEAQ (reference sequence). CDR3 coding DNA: TGTGCCAGCAGCCCTGTTGTCCACGGGACAGGGTTCGGAAACACCATATATTTT. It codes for CASSPVVHGTGFGNTIYF.

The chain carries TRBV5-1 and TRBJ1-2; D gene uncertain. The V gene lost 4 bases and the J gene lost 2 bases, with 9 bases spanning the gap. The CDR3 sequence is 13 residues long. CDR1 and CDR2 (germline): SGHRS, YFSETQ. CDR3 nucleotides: TGCGCCAGCAGCGTCCAGGAAAACTATGGCTACACCTTC. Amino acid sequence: CASSVQENYGYTF.

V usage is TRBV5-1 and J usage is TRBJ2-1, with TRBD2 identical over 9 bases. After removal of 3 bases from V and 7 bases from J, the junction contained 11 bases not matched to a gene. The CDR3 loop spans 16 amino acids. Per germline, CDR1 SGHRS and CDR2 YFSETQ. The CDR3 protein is CASSSGVRGGWNEQFF. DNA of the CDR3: TGCGCCAGCAGCTCTGGGGTGCGGGGGGGCTGGAATGAGCAGTTCTTC.

The CDR3 DNA is TGTGCCAGCAGCTCAGGGTCAAGTCTCTACGAGCAGTACTTC. Translation: CASSSGSSLYEQYF. The chain employs TRBV5-6 and TRBJ2-7, with D tentatively TRBD1 (5 bases). The ends were cut back, 3 bases at V and 3 bases at J, with 13 bases in the middle. This CDR3 comprises 14 residues. Per the germline V gene, CDR1 is SGHDT and CDR2 is YYEEEE.

The CDR3 loop reads CASRLAGVSTDTQYF. The CDR3 region has the DNA TGTGCCAGCCGTCTCGCGGGAGTTAGCACAGATACGCAGTATTTT. The rearrangement links TRBV6-5 to TRBJ2-3; TRBD2 matches 7 bases. V lost 8 bases and J lost 0; bases outside the gene matches: 8. Germline V lookup: CDR1 MNHEY, CDR2 SVGAGI. The CDR3 extends over 15 amino acids.

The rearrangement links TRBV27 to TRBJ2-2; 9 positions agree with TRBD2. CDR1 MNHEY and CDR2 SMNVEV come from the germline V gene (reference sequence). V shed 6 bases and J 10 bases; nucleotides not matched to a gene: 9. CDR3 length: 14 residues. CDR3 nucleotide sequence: TGTGCCAGCAGCCTCGGACTAGCGTGGGAGGAGCTGTTTTTT. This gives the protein CASSLGLAWEELFF.

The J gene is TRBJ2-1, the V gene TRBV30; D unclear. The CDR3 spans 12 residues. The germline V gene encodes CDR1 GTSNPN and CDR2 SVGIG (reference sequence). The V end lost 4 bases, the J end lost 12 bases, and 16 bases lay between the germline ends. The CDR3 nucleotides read TGTGCCTGGACCGTGCGTTACCTCCCGCAGTTCTTC. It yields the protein CAWTVRYLPQFF.

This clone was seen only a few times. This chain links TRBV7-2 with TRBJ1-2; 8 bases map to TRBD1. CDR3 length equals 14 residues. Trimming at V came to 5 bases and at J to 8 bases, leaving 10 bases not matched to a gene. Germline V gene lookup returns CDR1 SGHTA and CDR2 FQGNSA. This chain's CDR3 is CASSLLYRGEGYTF. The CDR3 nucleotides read TGTGCCAGCAGCCTCCTCTACAGGGGGGAGGGCTACACCTTC.

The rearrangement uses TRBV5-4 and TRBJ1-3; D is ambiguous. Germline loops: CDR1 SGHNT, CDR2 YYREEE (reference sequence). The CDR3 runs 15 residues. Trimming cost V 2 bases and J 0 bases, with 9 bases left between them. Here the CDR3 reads CASSFGLSSGNTIYF. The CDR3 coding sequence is TGTGCCAGCAGCTTCGGACTGAGCTCTGGAAACACCATATATTTT. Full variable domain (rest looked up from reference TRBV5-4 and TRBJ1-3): ETGVTQSPTHLIKTRGQQVTLRCSSQSGHNTVSWYQQALGQGPQFIFQYYREEENGRGNFPPRFSGLQFPNYSSELNVNALELDDSALYLCASSFGLSSGNTIYFGEGSWLTVV.

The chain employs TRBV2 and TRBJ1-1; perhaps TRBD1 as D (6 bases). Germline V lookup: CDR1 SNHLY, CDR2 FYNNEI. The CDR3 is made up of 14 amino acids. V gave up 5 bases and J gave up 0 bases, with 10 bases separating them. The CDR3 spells CASSFQGMNTEAFF. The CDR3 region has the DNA TGTGCCAGCAGTTTTCAGGGGATGAACACTGAAGCTTTCTTT.

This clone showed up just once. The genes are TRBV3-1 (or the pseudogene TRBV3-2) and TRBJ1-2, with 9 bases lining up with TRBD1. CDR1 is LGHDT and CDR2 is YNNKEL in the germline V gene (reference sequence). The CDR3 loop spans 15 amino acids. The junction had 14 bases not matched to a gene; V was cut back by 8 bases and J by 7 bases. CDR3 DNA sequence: TGTGCCAGCTCCCCGACCGGGACAGGGCTACGTGGCTACACCTTC. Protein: CASSPTGTGLRGYTF.